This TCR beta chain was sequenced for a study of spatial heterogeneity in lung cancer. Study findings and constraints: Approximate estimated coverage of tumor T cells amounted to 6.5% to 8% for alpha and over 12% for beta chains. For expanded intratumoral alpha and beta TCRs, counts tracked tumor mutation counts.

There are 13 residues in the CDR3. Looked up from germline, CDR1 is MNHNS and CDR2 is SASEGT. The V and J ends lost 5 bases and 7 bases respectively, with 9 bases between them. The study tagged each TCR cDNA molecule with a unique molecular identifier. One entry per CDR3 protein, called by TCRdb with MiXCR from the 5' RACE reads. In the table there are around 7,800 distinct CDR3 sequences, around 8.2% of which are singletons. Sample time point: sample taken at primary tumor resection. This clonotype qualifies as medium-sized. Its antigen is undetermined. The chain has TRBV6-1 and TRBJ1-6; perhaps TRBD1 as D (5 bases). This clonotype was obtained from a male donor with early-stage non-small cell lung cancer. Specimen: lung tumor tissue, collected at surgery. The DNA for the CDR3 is TGTGCCAGCAGTACAGGAATCAATTCACCCCTCCACTTT. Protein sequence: CASSTGINSPLHF.